In this sample, the clone carrying this TCR beta chain turned up many times. What was amplified from RNA transcripts were TCR beta CDR3 regions. Researchers ran a first-round RT-PCR on the TCR CDR3 using the HTBI primer set. TCRdb fed the multiplex PCR reads into MiXCR, producing one record per CDR3 protein. The sample contains 300,000 to 350,000 distinct CDR3 sequences, 15% to 20% of which appear only once. This specimen belongs to a study of T cells in Graves' hyperthyroidism and ophthalmopathy. The V and J ends lost 6 bases and 4 bases respectively, with 12 bases between them. CDR3 length: 14 amino acids. From germline, CDR1 is KGHSH and CDR2 LQKENI.

The sequence was obtained from a woman aged 50 to 65 with Graves' hyperthyroidism. The genes are TRBV18 and TRBJ1-4; a possible D gene is TRBD1 (5 bases). Sequenced material: blood. The CDR3 loop reads CASSPDRNNEKLFF. The CDR3 nucleotides are TGTGCCAGCTCGCCCGACAGAAATAATGAAAAACTGTTTTTT.